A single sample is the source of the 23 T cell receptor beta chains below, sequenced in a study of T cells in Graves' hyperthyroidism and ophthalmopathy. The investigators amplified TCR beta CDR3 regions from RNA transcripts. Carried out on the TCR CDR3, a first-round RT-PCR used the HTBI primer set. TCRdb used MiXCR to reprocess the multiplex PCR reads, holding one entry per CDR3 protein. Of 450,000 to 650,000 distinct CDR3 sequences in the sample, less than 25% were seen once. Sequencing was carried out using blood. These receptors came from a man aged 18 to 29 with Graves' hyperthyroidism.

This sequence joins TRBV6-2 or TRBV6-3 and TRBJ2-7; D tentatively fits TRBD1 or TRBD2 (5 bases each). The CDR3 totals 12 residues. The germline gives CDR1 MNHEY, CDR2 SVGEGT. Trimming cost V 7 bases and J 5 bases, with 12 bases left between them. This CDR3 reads CASTWGSDEQYF. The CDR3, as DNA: TGTGCCAGCACTTGGGGGTCTGACGAGCAGTACTTC.

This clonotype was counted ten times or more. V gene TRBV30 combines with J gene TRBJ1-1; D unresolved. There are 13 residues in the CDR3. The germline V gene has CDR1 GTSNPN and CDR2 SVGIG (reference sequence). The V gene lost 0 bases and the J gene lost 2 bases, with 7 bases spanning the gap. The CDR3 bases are TGTGCCTGGAGTGTACAAGCTAACACTGAAGCTTTCTTT. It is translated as CAWSVQANTEAFF.

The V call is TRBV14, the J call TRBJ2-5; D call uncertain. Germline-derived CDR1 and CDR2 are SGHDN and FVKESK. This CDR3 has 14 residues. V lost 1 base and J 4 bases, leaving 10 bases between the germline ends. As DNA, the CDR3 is TGTGCCAGCAGCCAAGGATTGACGGCAGAGACCCAGTACTTC. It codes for CASSQGLTAETQYF.

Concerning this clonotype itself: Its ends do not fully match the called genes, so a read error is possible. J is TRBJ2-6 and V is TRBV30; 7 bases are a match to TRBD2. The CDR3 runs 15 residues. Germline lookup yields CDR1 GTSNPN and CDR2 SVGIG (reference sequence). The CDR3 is CAWSFAWGGAKVLTF. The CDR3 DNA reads TGTGCCTGGAGTTTTGCCTGGGGAGGGGCCAAAGTCCTGACTTTC.

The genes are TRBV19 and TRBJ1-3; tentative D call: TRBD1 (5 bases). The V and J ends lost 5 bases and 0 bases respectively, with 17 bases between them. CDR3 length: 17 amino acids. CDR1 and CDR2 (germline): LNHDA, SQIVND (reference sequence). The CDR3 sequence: CASSLRGRLSSGNTIYF. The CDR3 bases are TGTGCCAGTAGTCTCCGGGGACGGTTAAGCTCTGGAAACACCATATATTTT.

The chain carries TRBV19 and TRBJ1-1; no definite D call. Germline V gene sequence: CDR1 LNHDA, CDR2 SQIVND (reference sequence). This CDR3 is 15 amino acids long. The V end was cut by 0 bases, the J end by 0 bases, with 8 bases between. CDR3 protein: CASSIDGQLNTEAFF. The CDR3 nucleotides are TGTGCCAGTAGTATAGACGGGCAATTGAACACTGAAGCTTTCTTT.

The CDR3 DNA sequence: TGTGCCAGCAGTTCAACACGGAGGGGGACCGGGGAGCTGTTTTTT. Encoded protein: CASSSTRRGTGELFF. V usage is TRBV12-3 or TRBV12-4 and J usage is TRBJ2-2; perhaps D is TRBD1 or TRBD2 (6 bases each). The CDR3 consists of 15 residues. The V and J ends lost 4 bases and 5 bases respectively, with 14 bases between them.

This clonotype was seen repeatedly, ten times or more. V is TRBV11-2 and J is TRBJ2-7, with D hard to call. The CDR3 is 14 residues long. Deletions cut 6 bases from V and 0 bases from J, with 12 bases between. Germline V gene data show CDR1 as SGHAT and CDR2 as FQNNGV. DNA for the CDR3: TGTGCCAGCAGGTCTAAGGGTCCCTCCTACGAGCAGTACTTC. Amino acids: CASRSKGPSYEQYF.

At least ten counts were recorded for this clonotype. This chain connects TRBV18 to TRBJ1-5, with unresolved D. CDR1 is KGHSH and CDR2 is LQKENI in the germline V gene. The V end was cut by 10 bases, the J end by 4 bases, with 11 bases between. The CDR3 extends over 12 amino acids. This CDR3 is CATRTENQPQHF. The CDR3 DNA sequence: TGTGCCACCCGGACGGAGAATCAGCCCCAGCATTTT.

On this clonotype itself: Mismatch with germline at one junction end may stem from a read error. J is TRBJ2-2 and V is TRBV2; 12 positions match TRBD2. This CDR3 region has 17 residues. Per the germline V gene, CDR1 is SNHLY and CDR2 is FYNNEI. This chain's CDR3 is CASSRGLAGQNTGELLF. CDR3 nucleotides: TGTGCCAGCAGCCGAGGACTAGCGGGGCAAAACACCGGGGAGCTGTTATTT. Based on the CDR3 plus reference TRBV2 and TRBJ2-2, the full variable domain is EPEVTQTPSHQVTQMGQEVILRCVPISNHLYFYWYRQILGQKVEFLVSFYNNEISEKSEIFDDQFSVERPDGSNFTLKIRSTKLEDSAMYFCASSRGLAGQNTGELLFGEGSRLTVL.

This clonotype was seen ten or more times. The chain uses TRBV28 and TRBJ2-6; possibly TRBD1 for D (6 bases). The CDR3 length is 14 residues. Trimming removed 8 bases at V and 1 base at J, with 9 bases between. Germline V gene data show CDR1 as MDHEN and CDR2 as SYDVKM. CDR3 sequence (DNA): TGTGCCAGCCACCAGGGGTCTGGGGCCAACGTCCTGACTTTC. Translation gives CASHQGSGANVLTF.

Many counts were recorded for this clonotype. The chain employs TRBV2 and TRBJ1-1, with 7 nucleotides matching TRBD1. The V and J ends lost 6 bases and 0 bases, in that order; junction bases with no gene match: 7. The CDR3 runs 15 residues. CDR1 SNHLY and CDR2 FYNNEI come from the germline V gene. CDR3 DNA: TGTGCCAGCAGGGAGACAGGGATCGTGAACACTGAAGCTTTCTTT. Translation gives CASRETGIVNTEAFF.

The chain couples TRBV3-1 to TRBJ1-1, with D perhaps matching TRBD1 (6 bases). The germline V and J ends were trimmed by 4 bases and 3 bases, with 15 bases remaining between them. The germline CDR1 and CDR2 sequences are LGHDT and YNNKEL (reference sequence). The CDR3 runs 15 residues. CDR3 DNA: TGTGCCAGCAGCCCATCCGGGACACGAGACACTGAAGCTTTCTTT. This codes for CASSPSGTRDTEAFF.

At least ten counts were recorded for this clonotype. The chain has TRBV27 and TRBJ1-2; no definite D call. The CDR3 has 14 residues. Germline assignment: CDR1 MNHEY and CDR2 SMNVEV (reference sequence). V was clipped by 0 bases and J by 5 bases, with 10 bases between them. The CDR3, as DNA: TGTGCCAGCAGTTTATCCCCGGACGATTATGGCTACACCTTC. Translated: CASSLSPDDYGYTF.

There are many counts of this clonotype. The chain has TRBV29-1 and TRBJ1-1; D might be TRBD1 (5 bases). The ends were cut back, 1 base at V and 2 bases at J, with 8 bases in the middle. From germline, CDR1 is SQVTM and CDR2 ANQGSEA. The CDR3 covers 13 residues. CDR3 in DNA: TGCAGCGTTGAAGGGGGGGGTAACACTGAAGCTTTCTTT. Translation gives CSVEGGGNTEAFF.

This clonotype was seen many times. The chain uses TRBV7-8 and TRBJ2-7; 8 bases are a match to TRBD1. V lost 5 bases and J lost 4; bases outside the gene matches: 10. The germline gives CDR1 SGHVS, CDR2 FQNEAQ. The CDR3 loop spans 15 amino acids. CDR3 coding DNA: TGTGCCAGCAGCACAACGACAGGGGAGACTTACGAGCAGTACTTC. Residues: CASSTTTGETYEQYF.

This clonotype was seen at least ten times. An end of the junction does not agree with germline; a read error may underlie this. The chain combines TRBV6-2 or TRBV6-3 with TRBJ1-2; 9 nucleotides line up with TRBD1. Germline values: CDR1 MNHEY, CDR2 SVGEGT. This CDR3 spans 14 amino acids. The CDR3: CANSSMDRGHGYTF. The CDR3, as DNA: TGTGCCAACAGTTCAATGGACAGGGGACATGGCTACACCTTC.

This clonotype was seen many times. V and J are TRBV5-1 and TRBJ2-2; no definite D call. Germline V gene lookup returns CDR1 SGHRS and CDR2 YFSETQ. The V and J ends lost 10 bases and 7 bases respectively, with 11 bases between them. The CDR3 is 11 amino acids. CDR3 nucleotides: TGCGCCGGTGGGAAACACGGGGAGCTGTTTTTT. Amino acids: CAGGKHGELFF.

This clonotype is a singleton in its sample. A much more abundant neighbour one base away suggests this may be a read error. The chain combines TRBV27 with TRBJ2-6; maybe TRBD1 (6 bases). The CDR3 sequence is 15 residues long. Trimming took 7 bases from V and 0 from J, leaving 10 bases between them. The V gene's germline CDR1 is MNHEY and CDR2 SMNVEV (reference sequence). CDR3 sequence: CASIFRGSGANVLTF. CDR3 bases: TGTGCCAGCATCTTCAGGGGCTCTGGGGCCAACGTCCTGACTTTC.

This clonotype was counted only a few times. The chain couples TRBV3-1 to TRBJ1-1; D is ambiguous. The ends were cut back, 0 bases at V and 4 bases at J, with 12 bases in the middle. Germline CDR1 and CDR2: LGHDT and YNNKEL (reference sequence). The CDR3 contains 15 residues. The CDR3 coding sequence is TGTGCCAGCAGCCAAGAATCTGGCAGATCCACTGAAGCTTTCTTT. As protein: CASSQESGRSTEAFF.

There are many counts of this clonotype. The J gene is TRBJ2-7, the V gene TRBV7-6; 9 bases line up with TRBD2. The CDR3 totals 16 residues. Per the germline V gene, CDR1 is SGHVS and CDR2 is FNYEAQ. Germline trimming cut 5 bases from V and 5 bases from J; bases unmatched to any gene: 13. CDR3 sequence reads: CASSLGTSIRADEQYF. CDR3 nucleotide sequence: TGTGCCAGCAGCCTAGGGACTAGCATTCGGGCGGACGAGCAGTACTTC. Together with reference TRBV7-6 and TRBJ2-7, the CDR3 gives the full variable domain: GAGVSQSPRYKVTKRGQDVALRCDPISGHVSLYWYRQALGQGPEFLTYFNYEAQQDKSGLPNDRFSAERPEGSISTLTIQRTEQRDSAMYRCASSLGTSIRADEQYFGPGTRLTVT.

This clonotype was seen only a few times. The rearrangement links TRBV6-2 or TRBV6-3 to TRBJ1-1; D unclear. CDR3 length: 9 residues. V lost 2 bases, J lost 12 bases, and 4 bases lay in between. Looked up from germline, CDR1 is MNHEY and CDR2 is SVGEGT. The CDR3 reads CASSYPPFF. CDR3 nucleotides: TGTGCCAGCAGTTACCCCCCTTTCTTT.

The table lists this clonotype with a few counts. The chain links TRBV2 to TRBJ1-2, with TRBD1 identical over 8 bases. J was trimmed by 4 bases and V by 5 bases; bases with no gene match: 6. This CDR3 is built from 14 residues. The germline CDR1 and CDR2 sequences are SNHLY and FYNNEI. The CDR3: CASSWTGPLYGYTF. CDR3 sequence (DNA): TGTGCCAGCAGTTGGACAGGGCCACTCTATGGCTACACCTTC.